One TCR beta chain is described in this entry. The data are from a study of cytomegalovirus exposure and HLA in healthy donors. The germline CDR1 and CDR2 sequences are SQVTM and ANQGSEA. V lost 5 bases and J lost 1, with 6 bases in between. This CDR3 has 12 residues. Primers included in the PCR were 60 Vbeta and 13 Jbeta primers. Assay: immunoSEQ multiplex PCR; the TCRdb copy retains only in-frame clones and omits some. The sample carries 100,000 to 150,000 clones, approximately 80% recorded once. Specimen: PBMCs. The sequence was obtained from a young man in good health and CMV-seropositive. The chain combines TRBV29-1 with TRBJ2-4; a weak D match, TRBD1 (6 bases). CDR3 sequence reads: CSVQGAKNIQYF. CDR3 coding DNA: TGCAGCGTTCAGGGGGCCAAAAACATTCAGTACTTC.